The rows below give T cell receptor beta chains drawn from one sample of a study of blood T cell repertoires in COVID-19. Using immunoSEQ multiplex PCR, the repertoire was profiled, and TCRdb retains in-frame clones only, with some absent. The sample contains 220,000 or so clones, roughly 83% of which appear only once. The sequencing input was PBMCs or T cells enriched from blood (not recorded which). These receptors were obtained from a woman aged 50 to 65 who had recovered from COVID-19. CDR3s include the opening cysteine and the closing phenylalanine or tryptophan. A D gene is named only where the DNA matches it firmly. Clone sizes are given selectively: once, few, many, or a class where the clone is expanded.

size: .
D: TRBD1
V: TRBV7-8
J: TRBJ2-2
DNA: TGTGCCAGCAGCCGGGACAGAACTAACACCGGGGAGCTGTTTTTT
CDR3: CASSRDRTNTGELFF

size: .
D: TRBD1
V: TRBV18
J: TRBJ1-1
DNA: TGTGCCAGCTCCTTGACAGGGTCGGACACTGAAGCTTTCTTT
CDR3: CASSLTGSDTEAFF

size: .
D: .
V: TRBV5-5
J: TRBJ2-5
DNA: TGTGCCAGCAGCTTGGGAGGGTTTCGTAGCAATTTGGAGACCCAGTACTTC
CDR3: CASSLGGFRSNLETQYF

size: .
D: .
V: TRBV9
J: TRBJ1-2
DNA: TGTGCCAGCAGCGTCGGGGGTTCTGGGGGCTACACCTTC
CDR3: CASSVGGSGGYTF

size: .
D: .
V: TRBV7-3
J: TRBJ2-3
DNA: TGTGCCAGCAGCTTACAGGGCGCCAGTTTCGCAGATACGCAGTATTTT
CDR3: CASSLQGASFADTQYF

size: .
D: TRBD1
V: TRBV11-2
J: TRBJ1-3
DNA: TGTGCCAGCAGCTTAGCACAGGGGGCCCCTGGAAACACCATATATTTT
CDR3: CASSLAQGAPGNTIYF

size: .
D: TRBD1
V: TRBV13
J: TRBJ1-3
DNA: TGTGCCAGCAGGAAGACAGGGGCCCACACCATATATTTT
CDR3: CASRKTGAHTIYF

size: .
D: .
V: TRBV5-8
J: TRBJ2-5
DNA: TGTGCCAGCAGCTTGGGTGTCCCCGGGGGGACCCAGTACTTC
CDR3: CASSLGVPGGTQYF

size: .
D: .
V: TRBV18
J: TRBJ1-2
DNA: TGTGCCAGCTCACCCGGGGGACTCCATGGCTACACCTTC
CDR3: CASSPGGLHGYTF

size: .
D: TRBD1
V: TRBV4-1
J: TRBJ1-5
DNA: TGCGCCAGCAGCCAAGTCTCCGTGACAGGGAGGAAGCCCCAGCATTTT
CDR3: CASSQVSVTGRKPQHF

size: .
D: TRBD1
V: TRBV30
J: TRBJ2-7
DNA: TGTGCCTGGAGGAGACAGGGCGGCGAGCAGTACTTC
CDR3: CAWRRQGGEQYF

size: .
D: .
V: TRBV5-1
J: TRBJ1-6
DNA: TGCGCCAGCAGCTTGGTCCAGAATTCACCCCTCCACTTT
CDR3: CASSLVQNSPLHF

size: few
D: TRBD1
V: TRBV27
J: TRBJ1-2
DNA: TGTGCCAGCAGTTTAGAGGGACAGTCTAACTATGGCTACACCTTC
CDR3: CASSLEGQSNYGYTF

size: once
D: .
V: TRBV11-2
J: TRBJ2-7
DNA: TGTGCCAGCAGCGCAGCAGGGGCAGGATACTTC
CDR3: CASSAAGAGYF

size: .
D: TRBD1
V: TRBV18
J: TRBJ1-1
DNA: TGTGCCAGCTCACCGGACAGGGACGCCGAAGCTTTCTTT
CDR3: CASSPDRDAEAFF

size: .
D: .
V: TRBV7-9
J: TRBJ1-4
DNA: TGTGCCAGCAGCTTCGCGGGCGCGCCCGGGGAAAAACTGTTTTTT
CDR3: CASSFAGAPGEKLFF

size: .
D: TRBD1
V: TRBV30
J: TRBJ2-5
DNA: TGTGCCTGGAGCAGGGGGCTGGTGGAGACCCAGTACTTC
CDR3: CAWSRGLVETQYF

size: .
D: .
V: TRBV19
J: TRBJ1-5
DNA: TGTGCCAGTAGACACCAGGAAAATCAGCCCCAGCATTTT
CDR3: CASRHQENQPQHF

size: .
D: .
V: TRBV9
J: TRBJ2-3
DNA: TGTGCCAGCAGTGGCGAGCGGCTCACAGATACGCAGTATTTT
CDR3: CASSGERLTDTQYF

size: once
D: TRBD1
V: TRBV3-1/TRBV3-2
J: TRBJ1-1
DNA: TGTGCCAGCAGCCCCCGCCGAGGGACAGCGAACACTGAAGCTTTCTTT
CDR3: CASSPRRGTANTEAFF

size: .
D: TRBD1
V: TRBV5-5
J: TRBJ2-4
DNA: TGTGCCAGCAGCTTCGGACAGGGGGGGAACATTCAGTACTTC
CDR3: CASSFGQGGNIQYF

size: .
D: TRBD1
V: TRBV4-2
J: TRBJ1-1
DNA: TGTGCCAGCAGCCCCTACCTGGACAGGGCGACTGAAGCTTTCTTT
CDR3: CASSPYLDRATEAFF

size: few
D: .
V: TRBV6-2/TRBV6-3
J: TRBJ2-1
DNA: TGTGCCAGCAGTGGGCTTATTAGGGGTGAGCAGTTCTTC
CDR3: CASSGLIRGEQFF

size: .
D: TRBD2
V: TRBV28
J: TRBJ2-1
DNA: TGTGCCAGCAGTACCGCGGGACTAGCGGGATACAATGAGCAGTTCTTC
CDR3: CASSTAGLAGYNEQFF

size: .
D: .
V: TRBV9
J: TRBJ2-1
DNA: TGTGCCAGTGGGCCATCGTACAATGAGCAGTTCTTC
CDR3: CASGPSYNEQFF

size: .
D: .
V: TRBV7-9
J: TRBJ2-1
DNA: TGTGCCAGCAGCTTAGCGGGCTTAGGGACTTTGTACAATGAGCAGTTCTTC
CDR3: CASSLAGLGTLYNEQFF

size: .
D: .
V: TRBV7-9
J: TRBJ2-2
DNA: TGTGCCAGCAGCTCTCCCGGGACACCGAACACCGGGGAGCTGTTTTTT
CDR3: CASSSPGTPNTGELFF

size: .
D: TRBD1
V: TRBV6-1
J: TRBJ2-7
DNA: TGTGCCAGCAGTGAAGCGGGGACAGGGAGGTACGAGCAGTACTTC
CDR3: CASSEAGTGRYEQYF

size: .
D: .
V: TRBV7-9
J: TRBJ1-2
DNA: TGTGCCAGCAGCTTAGCGAGGGGGATCTATGGCTACACCTTC
CDR3: CASSLARGIYGYTF

size: .
D: .
V: TRBV4-1
J: TRBJ2-2
DNA: TGCGCCAGCAGCCGACCCGGGACACGAGAGTTGGAGCTGTTTTTT
CDR3: CASSRPGTRELELFF

size: .
D: .
V: TRBV7-2
J: TRBJ2-5
DNA: TGTGCCAGCAGCTTCTCCACCGCGGGGAGTCAGACCCAGTACTTC
CDR3: CASSFSTAGSQTQYF

size: .
D: .
V: TRBV30
J: TRBJ1-4
DNA: TGTGCCTGGAGTGTACAGGCAACTAATGAAAAACTGTTTTTT
CDR3: CAWSVQATNEKLFF

size: .
D: TRBD1
V: TRBV7-7
J: TRBJ2-7
DNA: TGTGCTAGCAGCCCGACAGGGGTCCCCTACGAGCAGTACTTC
CDR3: CASSPTGVPYEQYF

size: few
D: .
V: TRBV5-4
J: TRBJ2-1
DNA: TGTGCCAGCAGCTTGGACTCAGGGCCTTACAATGAGCAGTTCTTC
CDR3: CASSLDSGPYNEQFF

size: .
D: TRBD2
V: TRBV4-3
J: TRBJ2-1
DNA: TGCGCCAGCAGCCAAGATTTGGTAGCGGGGGGGCGCAATGAGCAGTTCTTC
CDR3: CASSQDLVAGGRNEQFF

size: .
D: TRBD1
V: TRBV24-1
J: TRBJ1-5
DNA: TGTGCCACCAGTGACAGGACAGGGGTTGAACAGCCCCAGCATTTT
CDR3: CATSDRTGVEQPQHF

size: .
D: TRBD2
V: TRBV7-9
J: TRBJ2-1
DNA: TGTGCCAGCAGCCCGAGACAGGCAAGACTAGCGAGATACAATGAGCAGTTCTTC
CDR3: CASSPRQARLARYNEQFF

size: .
D: TRBD1
V: TRBV25-1
J: TRBJ1-2
DNA: TGTGCCACCCGGGACAGGGGCTATGGCTACACCTTC
CDR3: CATRDRGYGYTF

size: .
D: .
V: TRBV5-1
J: TRBJ2-3
DNA: TGCGCCAGCAGCTTGGATCAGGTTAGCACAGATACGCAGTATTTT
CDR3: CASSLDQVSTDTQYF

size: .
D: TRBD1
V: TRBV5-8
J: TRBJ1-2
DNA: TGTGCCAGCAGCTCGCGACAGGGGGCTTATGGCTACACCTTC
CDR3: CASSSRQGAYGYTF

size: .
D: .
V: TRBV19
J: TRBJ2-3
DNA: TGTGCCAGTAGTATTCTCCAGGCTAGCACAGATACGCAGTATTTT
CDR3: CASSILQASTDTQYF

size: .
D: .
V: TRBV10-3
J: TRBJ1-5
DNA: TGTGCCATCAGCCGAGGGGGGGGGAATCAGCCCCAGCATTTT
CDR3: CAISRGGGNQPQHF